This passage covers 21 T cell receptor beta chains from one sample sequenced in a study of immune characterization of retroperitoneal liposarcoma (dated 2019 in TCRdb). The library was prepared using PCR. TCRdb shows the sequencer as NextSeq 500. The public reads were reanalyzed by TCRdb: fastp trimming at Q25, MiXCR alignment, in-frame beta chains only. Each record represents a unique CDR3 protein, reported with the most common genes and DNA among its rows. This sample lists a few thousand distinct CDR3 sequences; around 42% were detected once. The ten top clones hold less than 55% of the sample. The sequenced sample was tumor tissue. These receptors were taken from a male donor with retroperitoneal liposarcoma.

This clonotype rates as medium-sized. The genes are TRBV7-8 and TRBJ2-2; 8 bases are a match to TRBD2. Trimming removed 6 bases from V and 2 bases from J; junction bases left unmatched: 8. Germline V gives CDR1 SGHVS, CDR2 FQNEAQ. The length of the CDR3 is 16 residues. DNA of the CDR3: TGTGCCAGCAGTCGGGGGGGGACCGTCAACACCGGGGAGCTGTTTTTT. This sequence encodes CASSRGGTVNTGELFF.

The V gene is TRBV6-1, the J gene TRBJ2-5, with 11 bases lining up with TRBD2. CDR1 is MNHNS and CDR2 is SASEGT in the germline V gene. The length of the CDR3 is 14 residues. V shed 9 bases, J shed 11 bases, and the junction held 14 bases outside the gene matches. This CDR3 reads CASHSGRAYNEQYF. The CDR3 DNA is TGTGCCAGTCATAGCGGGAGGGCCTACAATGAGCAGTACTTC.

The DNA of the CDR3 is TGTGCCAGCAGCGCGGGAGGGGAAAACAATGAGCAGTACTTC. This encodes CASSAGGENNEQYF. The chain has TRBV6-4 and TRBJ2-5, with TRBD2 matching 9 bases. The CDR3 runs to 14 residues. V shed 6 bases and J 11 bases; nucleotides not matched to a gene: 13. In germline, CDR1 is MRHNA, CDR2 SNTAGT.

The CDR3 spells CASSEHPGGDTEAFF. As DNA, the CDR3 is TGTGCCAGCAGTGAACATCCGGGGGGGGACACTGAAGCTTTCTTT. The chain carries TRBV6-1 and TRBJ1-1; D might be TRBD1 (5 bases). CDR1 MNHNS and CDR2 SASEGT come from the germline V gene. The CDR3 sequence is 15 residues long. V lost 2 bases and J 3 bases, leaving 13 bases between the germline ends.

The rearrangement uses TRBV4-1 and TRBJ1-1, with D maybe TRBD1 (5 bases). V lost 5 bases and J 6 bases, leaving 28 bases between the germline ends. The germline gives CDR1 MGHRA, CDR2 YSYEKL. This CDR3 has 18 residues. The CDR3 sequence is CASSKRQTVAKLDAEAFF. As DNA, the CDR3 is TGCGCCAGCAGCAAGAGACAGACAGTCGCAAAACTCGACGCTGAAGCTTTCTTT.

This clonotype was observed a few times. The J gene is TRBJ2-5, the V gene TRBV6-1, with 7 nucleotides matching TRBD2. After removal of 0 bases from V and 1 base from J, the junction contained 5 bases not matched to a gene. CDR1 and CDR2 (germline): MNHNS, SASEGT. The CDR3 runs to 16 residues. The CDR3 region is CASSEAVGGGQETQYF. Written as DNA, the CDR3 is TGTGCCAGCAGTGAAGCGGTAGGCGGGGGCCAAGAGACCCAGTACTTC.

The J gene is TRBJ2-2, the V gene TRBV6-8; D not certain. The V end lost 0 bases, the J end lost 0 bases, and 8 bases lay between the germline ends. Germline CDR1 reads MNHGY; CDR2 reads SAAAGT. The CDR3 spans 16 residues. CDR3 sequence (DNA): TGTGCCAGCAGTTACTCCGTGGACGCGAACACCGGGGAGCTGTTTTTT. Protein: CASSYSVDANTGELFF.

Notes on this clonotype: A read error may explain this, as a much larger clone is one base away. V gene TRBV7-2 combines with J gene TRBJ2-3, with D possibly being TRBD1 (5 bases). There are 15 residues in the CDR3. Germline CDR1 reads SGHTA; CDR2 reads FQGNSA. The chain's CDR3 is CASSSRAISIDTQYF. The CDR3, as DNA: TGTGCCAGCAGCTCCAGGGCAATAAGCATAGATACGCAGTATTTT.

By sample share, this clonotype is medium-sized (0.01 to 0.1%). This rearrangement joins TRBV6-1 to TRBJ2-3, with 11 nucleotides matching TRBD2. The CDR3 totals 15 residues. The germline gives CDR1 MNHNS, CDR2 SASEGT. V dropped 4 bases and J dropped 4; count of bases not matched to a gene: 4. The CDR3 loop is CASSALAGGADTQYF. CDR3 bases: TGTGCCAGCAGTGCCCTAGCGGGAGGAGCAGATACGCAGTATTTT.

By its share, this clonotype is medium-sized. This chain uses TRBV12-5 with TRBJ2-7; a weak D match, TRBD2 (5 bases). Germline loops: CDR1 LGHNT, CDR2 FRNRAP. There are 14 residues in the CDR3. Trimming stripped 2 bases from V and 4 bases from J, with 12 bases between. This CDR3 reads CASGLPPRRYEQYF. The CDR3 nucleotides are TGTGCTAGTGGTTTGCCTCCTAGGAGGTACGAGCAGTACTTC.

CDR3 sequence reads: CASSIGLAPNEQFF. The CDR3 DNA sequence: TGTGCCAGCAGTATTGGACTAGCTCCCAATGAGCAGTTCTTC. V and J are TRBV27 and TRBJ2-1, with 8 bases that match TRBD2. Germline V CDR1 and CDR2: MNHEY, SMNVEV (reference sequence). The CDR3 contains 14 residues. The V and J ends lost 5 bases and 6 bases, in that order; junction bases with no gene match: 6.

V and J are TRBV19 and TRBJ2-1; 10 bases agree with TRBD2. The closer fit of TRBJ2-5 to the DNA end suggests the J call may be wrong. CDR1 is LNHDA and CDR2 is SQIVND in the germline V gene (reference sequence). The CDR3 contains 15 residues. The CDR3: CASRGLAEGEETQYF. Written as DNA, the CDR3 is TGTGCCAGTAGAGGACTAGCGGAGGGGGAAGAGACCCAGTACTTC.

This chain links TRBV6-6 with TRBJ2-3; no firm D call. V was trimmed by 2 bases and J by 0 bases, leaving 12 bases between them. Per the germline V gene, CDR1 is MNHNY and CDR2 is SVGAGI (reference sequence). This CDR3 contains 16 residues. The CDR3 nucleotides read TGTGCCAGCAGTTACGATTGGCGGTCTAGCACAGATACGCAGTATTTT. Its translation: CASSYDWRSSTDTQYF.

The chain joins TRBV7-6 to TRBJ2-5, with 9 positions matching TRBD1. V gave up 5 bases and J gave up 5 bases; unmatched junction bases: 9. The CDR3 sequence is 15 residues long. Germline CDR1 and CDR2: SGHVS and FNYEAQ. The CDR3 region is CASSPDRGMGETQYF. The CDR3 DNA is TGTGCCAGCAGCCCGGACAGGGGTATGGGGGAGACCCAGTACTTC.

This chain connects TRBV6-5 to TRBJ1-1; TRBD1 might be the D (5 bases). The ends were cut back, 5 bases at V and 3 bases at J, with 19 bases in the middle. Germline loops: CDR1 MNHEY, CDR2 SVGAGI. CDR3 size: 16 residues. The CDR3 here is CASSLGGGYYHTEAFF. Written as DNA, the CDR3 is TGTGCCAGCAGTCTCGGGGGAGGATACTATCACACTGAAGCTTTCTTT.

This chain connects TRBV5-6 to TRBJ2-4; 8 positions match TRBD2. V was clipped by 1 base and J by 3 bases; unmatched bases: 12. This CDR3 spans 18 amino acids. CDR1 SGHDT and CDR2 YYEEEE come from the germline V gene. The DNA of the CDR3 is TGTGCCAGCAGCTTGTCGCTCACGGGGGGGATAGGCAAAAACATTCAGTACTTC. It translates to CASSLSLTGGIGKNIQYF. Full variable domain (rest looked up from reference TRBV5-6 and TRBJ2-4): DAGVTQSPTHLIKTRGQQVTLRCSPKSGHDTVSWYQQALGQGPQFIFQYYEEEERQRGNFPDRFSGHQFPNYSSELNVNALLLGDSALYLCASSLSLTGGIGKNIQYFGAGTRLSVL.

By sample fraction, this clonotype is medium-sized. The V call is TRBV12-3 or TRBV12-4, the J call TRBJ1-1; D is perhaps TRBD1 (6 bases). V was shortened by 2 bases and J by 5 bases, with 12 bases between the two germline ends. The CDR3 contains 14 residues. The CDR3, as DNA: TGTGCCAGCAGTTTATTCAGGGGAGGGACTGAAGCTTTCTTT. It specifies CASSLFRGGTEAFF.

This rearrangement joins TRBV6-5 to TRBJ2-3, with TRBD2 identical over 9 bases. The CDR3 loop spans 17 amino acids. Germline lookup yields CDR1 MNHEY and CDR2 SVGAGI. V lost 2 bases to trimming and J lost 0 bases; unmatched junction nucleotides: 6. The chain's CDR3 is CASSYTRLAVSTDTQYF. CDR3 DNA: TGTGCCAGCAGTTACACAAGACTAGCGGTTAGCACAGATACGCAGTATTTT.

V and J are TRBV7-8 and TRBJ2-1; 14 nucleotides line up with TRBD2. The V gene's germline CDR1 is SGHVS and CDR2 FQNEAQ. The V segment lost 2 bases and the J segment 8 bases; nucleotides outside the gene matches: 17. CDR3 length equals 20 residues. The CDR3 spells CASSLPRRLAGGWGGDEQFF. CDR3 in DNA: TGTGCCAGCAGCTTACCTAGGCGACTAGCGGGAGGGTGGGGGGGCGATGAGCAGTTCTTC.

The chain links TRBV7-8 to TRBJ1-5; no definite D call. V was trimmed by 3 bases and J by 2 bases, leaving 8 bases between them. This CDR3 spans 14 amino acids. The germline gives CDR1 SGHVS, CDR2 FQNEAQ. CDR3 bases: TGTGCCAGCAGCTTTTGGGCAGGCAATCAGCCCCAGCATTTT. Amino acids: CASSFWAGNQPQHF.

This clonotype qualifies as large. The chain employs TRBV5-4 and TRBJ2-1; D is unresolved. V was shortened by 0 bases and J by 10 bases, with 14 bases between the two germline ends. This CDR3 region has 14 residues. CDR1 is SGHNT, CDR2 YYREEE, per germline (reference sequence). The CDR3 nucleotides read TGTGCCAGCAGCTTGGGGCCCTGGGTCGAAGAGCAGTTCTTC. It encodes CASSLGPWVEEQFF.